This T cell receptor (beta chain) was identified in a study of cytomegalovirus exposure and HLA in healthy donors. Primers for the PCR totalled 60 Vbeta and 13 Jbeta. The protocol was immunoSEQ multiplex PCR, while the TCRdb copy is restricted to in-frame clones and leaves out a portion. The table records 75,000 to 90,000 clones, around 77% of them present only once. Concerning this clone: Antigen: not known.

Study-wide points: Under in vitro conditions, three CMV-associated chains were confirmed as specific for CMV antigens. The majority of TCR sequences were rare, yet some public TCRs appeared in many donors.

Germline-derived CDR1 and CDR2 are MNHEY and SMNVEV (reference sequence). With 6 bases clipped from V and 11 bases from J, the junction kept 13 bases outside the gene matches. The CDR3 covers 15 residues. V and J are TRBV27 and TRBJ1-1; 12 bases match TRBD1. The sequenced material came from PBMCs. The TCR sequence derives from a man in his forties or fifties in good health and CMV-seronegative. CDR3 protein: CASSPSIGTGGSAFF. Written as DNA, the CDR3 is TGTGCCAGCAGCCCTTCAATAGGGACAGGGGGCTCGGCTTTCTTT.